This T cell receptor beta chain was observed in a study of blood T cell repertoires in COVID-19. Study-level information: Italy, Spain and the United States were the sources of the convalescent and acute COVID-19 samples.

The germline V gene encodes CDR1 SGHRS and CDR2 YFSETQ. J gave up 7 bases and V 6 bases, and 10 bases lay outside the gene matches. The length of the CDR3 is 13 residues. Some clones are missing from TCRdb's copy, which holds only in-frame ones; the method was immunoSEQ multiplex PCR. Altogether over 95,000 clones are present, 84% being singletons, with the ten largest covering just under 2%. Sequenced: peripheral blood. V is TRBV5-1 and J is TRBJ2-7; 7 bases line up with TRBD1. This sequence originates from a man in his 70s with active or convalescent COVID-19. The CDR3 here is CASNEGASWEQYF. CDR3 coding DNA: TGCGCCAGCAACGAGGGGGCATCGTGGGAGCAGTACTTC.